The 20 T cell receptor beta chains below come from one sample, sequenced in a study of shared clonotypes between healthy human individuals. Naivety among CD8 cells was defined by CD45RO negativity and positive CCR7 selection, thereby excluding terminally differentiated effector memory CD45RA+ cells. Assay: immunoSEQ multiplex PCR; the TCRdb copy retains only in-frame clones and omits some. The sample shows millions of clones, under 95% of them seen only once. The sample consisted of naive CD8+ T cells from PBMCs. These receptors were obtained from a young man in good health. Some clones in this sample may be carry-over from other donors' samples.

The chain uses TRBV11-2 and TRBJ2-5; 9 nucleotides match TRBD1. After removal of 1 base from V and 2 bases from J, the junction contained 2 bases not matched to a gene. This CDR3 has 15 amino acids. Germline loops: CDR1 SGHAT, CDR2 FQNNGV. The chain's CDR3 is CASSLGGQGQETQYF. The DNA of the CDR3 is TGTGCCAGCAGCTTAGGGGGACAGGGACAAGAGACCCAGTACTTC.

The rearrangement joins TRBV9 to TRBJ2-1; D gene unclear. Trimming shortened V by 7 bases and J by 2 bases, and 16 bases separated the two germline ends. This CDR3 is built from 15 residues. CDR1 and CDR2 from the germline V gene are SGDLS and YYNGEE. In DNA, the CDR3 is TGTGCCAGCGGACCCCTAGGGCTAGCCTACAATGAGCAGTTCTTC. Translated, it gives CASGPLGLAYNEQFF. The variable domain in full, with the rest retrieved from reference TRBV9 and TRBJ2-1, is DSGVTQTPKHLITATGQRVTLRCSPRSGDLSVYWYQQSLDQGLQFLIQYYNGEERAKGNILERFSAQQFPDLHSELNLSSLELGDSALYFCASGPLGLAYNEQFFGPGTRLTVL.

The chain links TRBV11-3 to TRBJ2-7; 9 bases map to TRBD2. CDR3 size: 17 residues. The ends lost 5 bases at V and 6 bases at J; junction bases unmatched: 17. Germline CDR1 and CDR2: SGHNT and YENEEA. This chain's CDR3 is CASSEPAWREGVTEQYF. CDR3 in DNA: TGTGCCAGCAGCGAGCCAGCCTGGCGGGAGGGCGTGACCGAGCAGTACTTC.

DNA of the CDR3: TGTGCCAGTAGTTCCCCCCGGGACAGGGGGTCGGTCACCGGGGAGCTGTTTTTT. This codes for CASSSPRDRGSVTGELFF. V is TRBV19 and J is TRBJ2-2; 11 bases are shared with TRBD1. V dropped 5 bases and J dropped 4; count of bases not matched to a gene: 12. The V gene's germline CDR1 is LNHDA and CDR2 SQIVND (reference sequence). The CDR3 is made up of 18 amino acids. Full variable domain (outside the CDR3, taken from reference TRBV19 and TRBJ2-2): DGGITQSPKYLFRKEGQNVTLSCEQNLNHDAMYWYRQDPGQGLRLIYYSQIVNDFQKGDIAEGYSVSREKKESFPLTVTSAQKNPTAFYLCASSSPRDRGSVTGELFFGEGSRLTVL.

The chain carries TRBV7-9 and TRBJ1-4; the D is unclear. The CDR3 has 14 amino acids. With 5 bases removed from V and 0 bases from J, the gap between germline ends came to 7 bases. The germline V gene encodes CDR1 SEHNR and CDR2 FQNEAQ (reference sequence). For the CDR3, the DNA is TGTGCCAGCAGCCTAAAATCAACTAATGAAAAACTGTTTTTT. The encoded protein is CASSLKSTNEKLFF.

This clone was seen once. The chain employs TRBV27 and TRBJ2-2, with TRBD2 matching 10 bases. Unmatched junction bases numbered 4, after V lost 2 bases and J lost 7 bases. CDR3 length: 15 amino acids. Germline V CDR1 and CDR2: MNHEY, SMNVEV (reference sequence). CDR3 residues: CASSLLAGAVGELFF. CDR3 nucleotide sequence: TGTGCCAGCAGTTTACTAGCGGGAGCGGTCGGGGAGCTGTTTTTT.

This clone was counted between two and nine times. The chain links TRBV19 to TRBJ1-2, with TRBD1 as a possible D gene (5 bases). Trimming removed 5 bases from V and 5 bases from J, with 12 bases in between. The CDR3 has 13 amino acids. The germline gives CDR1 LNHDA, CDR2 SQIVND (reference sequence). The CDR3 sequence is CASSPLTDYGYTF. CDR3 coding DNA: TGTGCCAGTAGTCCCCTGACAGATTATGGCTACACCTTC.

The CDR3 region is CASSLVPRGLAYNEQFF. The DNA for the CDR3 is TGTGCCAGCAGCTTAGTCCCTCGGGGACTGGCCTACAATGAGCAGTTCTTC. V gene TRBV11-2 combines with J gene TRBJ2-1, with D possibly being TRBD2 (6 bases). Trimming removed 1 base at V and 2 bases at J, with 15 bases between. Per germline, CDR1 SGHAT and CDR2 FQNNGV. The CDR3 covers 17 residues.

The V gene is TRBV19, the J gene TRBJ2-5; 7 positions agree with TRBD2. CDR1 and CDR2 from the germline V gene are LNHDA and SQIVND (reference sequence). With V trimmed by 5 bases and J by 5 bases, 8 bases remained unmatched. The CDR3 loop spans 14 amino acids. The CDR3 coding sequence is TGTGCCAGTAGTCTCCGACTAGCTCAGGAGACCCAGTACTTC. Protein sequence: CASSLRLAQETQYF.

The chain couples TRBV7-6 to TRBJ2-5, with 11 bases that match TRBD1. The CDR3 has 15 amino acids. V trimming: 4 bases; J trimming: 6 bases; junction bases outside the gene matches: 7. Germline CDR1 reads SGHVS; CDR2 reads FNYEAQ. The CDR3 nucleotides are TGTGCCAGCAGCTCCGGGACAGGGGGAGGGAAGACCCAGTACTTC. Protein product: CASSSGTGGGKTQYF.

The CDR3 sequence is CASSIEGSYLIDEQFF. CDR3 coding DNA: TGTGCCAGTAGTATCGAGGGGTCCTACCTTATCGATGAGCAGTTCTTC. The chain couples TRBV19 to TRBJ2-1; D is tentatively TRBD1 or TRBD2 (5 bases each). V was cut by 3 bases and J by 8 bases, with 20 bases left in between. Germline assignment: CDR1 LNHDA and CDR2 SQIVND (reference sequence). The CDR3 is 16 residues long. The entire variable domain, with the rest obtained from reference TRBV19 and TRBJ2-1, is as follows: DGGITQSPKYLFRKEGQNVTLSCEQNLNHDAMYWYRQDPGQGLRLIYYSQIVNDFQKGDIAEGYSVSREKKESFPLTVTSAQKNPTAFYLCASSIEGSYLIDEQFFGPGTRLTVL.

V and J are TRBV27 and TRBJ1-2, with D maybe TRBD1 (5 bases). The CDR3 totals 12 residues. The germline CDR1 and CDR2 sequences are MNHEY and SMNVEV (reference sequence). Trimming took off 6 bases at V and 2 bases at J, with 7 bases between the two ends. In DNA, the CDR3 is TGTGCCAGCAGGACAGCCAACTATGGCTACACCTTC. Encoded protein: CASRTANYGYTF.

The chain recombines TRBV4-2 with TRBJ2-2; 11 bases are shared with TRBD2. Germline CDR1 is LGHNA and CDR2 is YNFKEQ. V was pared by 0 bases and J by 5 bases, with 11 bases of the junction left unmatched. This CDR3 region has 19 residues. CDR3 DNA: TGTGCCAGCAGCCAAGAATATGGCTTCACTAGCGGGAGTACCGGGGAGCTGTTTTTT. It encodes CASSQEYGFTSGSTGELFF.

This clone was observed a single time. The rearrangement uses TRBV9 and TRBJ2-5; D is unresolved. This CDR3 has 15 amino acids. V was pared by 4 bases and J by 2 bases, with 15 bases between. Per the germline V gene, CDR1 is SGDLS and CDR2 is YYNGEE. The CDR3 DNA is TGTGCCAGCAGCCCTTCTTACGGAACTCAAGAGACCCAGTACTTC. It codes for CASSPSYGTQETQYF.

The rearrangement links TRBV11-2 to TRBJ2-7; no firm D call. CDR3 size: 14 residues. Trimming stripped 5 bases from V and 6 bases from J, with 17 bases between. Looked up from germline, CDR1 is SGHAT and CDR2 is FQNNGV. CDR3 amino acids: CASSPPGRKGEQYF. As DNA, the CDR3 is TGTGCCAGCAGCCCCCCCGGGCGTAAGGGCGAGCAGTACTTC.

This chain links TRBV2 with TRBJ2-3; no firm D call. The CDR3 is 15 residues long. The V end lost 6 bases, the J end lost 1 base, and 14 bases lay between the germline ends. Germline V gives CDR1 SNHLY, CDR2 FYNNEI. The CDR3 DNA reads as TGTGCCAGCAGCGCGACTCCCAGAGGCACAGATACGCAGTATTTT. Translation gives CASSATPRGTDTQYF.

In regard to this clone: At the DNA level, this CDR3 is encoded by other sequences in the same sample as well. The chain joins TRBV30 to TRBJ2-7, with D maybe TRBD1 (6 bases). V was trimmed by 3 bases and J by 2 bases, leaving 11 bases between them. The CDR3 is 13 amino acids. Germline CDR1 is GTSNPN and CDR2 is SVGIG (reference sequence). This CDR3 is CAWRGQPTYEQYF. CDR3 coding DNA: TGTGCCTGGAGAGGACAGCCTACCTACGAGCAGTACTTC.

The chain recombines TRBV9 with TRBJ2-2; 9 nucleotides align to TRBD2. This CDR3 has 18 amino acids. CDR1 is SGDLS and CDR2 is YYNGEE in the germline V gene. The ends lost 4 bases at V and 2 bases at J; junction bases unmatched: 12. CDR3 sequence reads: CASSSVSSGRTNTGELFF. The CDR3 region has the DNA TGTGCCAGCAGCTCAGTGTCCAGCGGGAGGACCAACACCGGGGAGCTGTTTTTT. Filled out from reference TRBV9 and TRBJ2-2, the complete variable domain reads DSGVTQTPKHLITATGQRVTLRCSPRSGDLSVYWYQQSLDQGLQFLIQYYNGEERAKGNILERFSAQQFPDLHSELNLSSLELGDSALYFCASSSVSSGRTNTGELFFGEGSRLTVL.

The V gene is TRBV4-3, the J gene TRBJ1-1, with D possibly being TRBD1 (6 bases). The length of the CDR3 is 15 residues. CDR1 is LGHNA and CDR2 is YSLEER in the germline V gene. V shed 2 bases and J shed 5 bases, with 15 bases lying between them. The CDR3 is CASSQYSGARTEAFF. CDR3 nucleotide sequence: TGCGCCAGCAGCCAATACTCAGGGGCCAGGACTGAAGCTTTCTTT.

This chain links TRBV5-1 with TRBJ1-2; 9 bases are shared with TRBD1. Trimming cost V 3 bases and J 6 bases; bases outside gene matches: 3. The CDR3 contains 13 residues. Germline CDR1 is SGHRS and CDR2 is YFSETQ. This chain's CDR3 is CASSWTGEDGYTF. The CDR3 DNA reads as TGCGCCAGCAGCTGGACAGGGGAAGATGGCTACACCTTC. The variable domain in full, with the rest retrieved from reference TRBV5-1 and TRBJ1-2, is KAGVTQTPRYLIKTRGQQVTLSCSPISGHRSVSWYQQTPGQGLQFLFEYFSETQRNKGNFPGRFSGRQFSNSRSEMNVSTLELGDSALYLCASSWTGEDGYTFGSGTRLTVV.